This is a list of T cell receptor beta chains from one sample in a study of response to subunit inactivated influenza vaccine. TCRdb re-called the RT-PCR reads with MiXCR, one entry per CDR3 protein. The sample shows around 530,000 distinct CDR3 sequences, 16% of them seen only once. The sample here was CD4+ T cells sorted from PBMCs, taken around 25 months after vaccination. The receptor source for this set is a man aged 45 to 70 who received an inactivated influenza vaccine. The CDR3 runs from the conserved cysteine through the conserved F or W. Fields, in order: D gene, V gene, J gene, clone size, CDR3 protein, CDR3 DNA. A D gene is named only where the DNA matches it firmly. Clone sizes are given selectively: once, few, many, or a class where the clone is expanded.

NA	TRBV6-1	TRBJ1-1	many	CASSPYYGEKGTEAFF	TGTGCCAGCAGCCCTTACTACGGGGAAAAGGGTACTGAAGCTTTCTTT
NA	TRBV7-8	TRBJ2-5	NA	CASSVRGQETQYF	TGTGCCAGCAGCGTCAGGGGCCAAGAGACCCAGTACTTC
TRBD1	TRBV4-3	TRBJ2-1	few	CASSRGQGVHNEQFF	TGCGCCAGCAGCCGAGGACAGGGTGTCCACAATGAGCAGTTCTTC
TRBD1	TRBV11-2	TRBJ1-6	NA	CASSLGTGISPLHF	TGTGCCAGCAGCTTAGGGACAGGGATCTCACCCCTCCACTTT
NA	TRBV4-1	TRBJ1-1	NA	CASSQAKIDWNTEAFF	TGCGCCAGCAGCCAAGCGAAGATAGACTGGAACACTGAAGCTTTCTTT
TRBD1	TRBV6-5	TRBJ2-7	NA	CASSYGGTGPYEQYF	TGTGCCAGCAGTTACGGAGGGACAGGGCCCTACGAGCAGTACTTC
NA	TRBV12-3/TRBV12-4	TRBJ2-1	few	CASSFGARINNEQFF	TGTGCCAGCAGCTTCGGGGCACGGATTAACAATGAGCAGTTCTTC
NA	TRBV3-1	TRBJ2-4	NA	CASGPTGPGIQYF	TGTGCCAGCGGCCCGACAGGTCCAGGCATTCAGTACTTC
TRBD1	TRBV7-2	TRBJ2-1	NA	CASSVGQGRYNEQFF	TGTGCCAGCAGCGTAGGACAGGGTCGATACAATGAGCAGTTCTTC
TRBD1	TRBV20-1	TRBJ1-4	once	CSAREQGKEKLFF	TGCAGTGCTAGAGAACAGGGGAAGGAAAAACTGTTTTTT
TRBD2	TRBV28	TRBJ2-1	NA	CASSSGTPIEQFF	TGTGCCAGCAGTAGCGGGACCCCCATTGAGCAGTTCTTC
NA	TRBV20-1	TRBJ2-7	many	CSASRSGLTYEQYF	TGCAGTGCTAGTAGGTCAGGGCTCACTTACGAGCAGTACTTC
NA	TRBV6-5	TRBJ1-1	many	CASSYSLGGRTEAFF	TGTGCCAGCAGTTACTCGTTGGGGGGCAGGACTGAAGCTTTCTTT
NA	TRBV20-1	TRBJ1-5	NA	CSASSWQGNQPQHF	TGCAGTGCTAGTTCCTGGCAGGGAAATCAGCCCCAGCATTTT
TRBD1	TRBV6-2/TRBV6-3	TRBJ2-7	NA	CASSPPGTGRSYEQYF	TGTGCCAGCAGTCCCCCCGGGACAGGGCGGTCCTACGAGCAGTACTTC
TRBD1	TRBV11-2	TRBJ1-2	few	CASSSKPFRTGLTLYGYTF	TGTGCCAGCAGCTCTAAGCCTTTTAGGACAGGCCTCACCCTCTATGGCTACACCTTC
NA	TRBV5-5	TRBJ1-1	few	CASSPQGRGDTEAFF	TGTGCCAGCAGCCCCCAAGGGCGCGGGGACACTGAAGCTTTCTTT
NA	TRBV5-6	TRBJ1-3	many	CASSLSASSGNTIYF	TGTGCCAGCAGCTTATCCGCCAGCTCTGGAAACACCATATATTTT